These 21 T cell receptor beta chains were all obtained from the same sample, sequenced in a study of blood T cell repertoires in COVID-19. Some clones are missing from TCRdb's copy, which holds only in-frame ones; the method was immunoSEQ multiplex PCR. The sample includes a few hundred thousand clones, approximately 93% of them seen just once. The source material was PBMCs or T cells enriched from blood (not recorded which). Receptor source: a middle-aged woman who had been exposed to COVID-19.

This chain links TRBV27 with TRBJ2-7; weak D call: TRBD1 (5 bases). Trimming left V 6 bases short and J 0 bases short, with 9 bases between. The CDR3 runs to 13 residues. Germline V gives CDR1 MNHEY, CDR2 SMNVEV (reference sequence). The chain's CDR3 is CASRKDNSYEQYF. Written as DNA, the CDR3 is TGTGCCAGCAGGAAGGACAACTCCTACGAGCAGTACTTC.

This chain uses TRBV18 with TRBJ2-2, with 8 bases fitting TRBD1. Germline CDR1 is KGHSH and CDR2 is LQKENI. The J segment lost 4 bases and the V segment lost 3 bases, leaving 7 bases of the junction unmatched. The CDR3 is 16 residues long. CDR3 residues: CASSPPDRVITGELFF. CDR3 nucleotides: TGTGCCAGCTCACCCCCGGACAGGGTGATCACCGGGGAGCTGTTTTTT.

The chain has TRBV19 and TRBJ1-5; TRBD1 aligns across 7 bases. Looked up from germline, CDR1 is LNHDA and CDR2 is SQIVND (reference sequence). CDR3 size: 16 residues. V shed 0 bases, J shed 0 bases, and the junction held 2 bases outside the gene matches. The chain's CDR3 is CASSIDRQGSNQPQHF. The CDR3 DNA reads TGTGCCAGTAGTATAGATCGACAGGGTAGCAATCAGCCCCAGCATTTT. Full variable domain (outside the CDR3, taken from reference TRBV19 and TRBJ1-5): DGGITQSPKYLFRKEGQNVTLSCEQNLNHDAMYWYRQDPGQGLRLIYYSQIVNDFQKGDIAEGYSVSREKKESFPLTVTSAQKNPTAFYLCASSIDRQGSNQPQHFGDGTRLSIL.

The rearrangement uses TRBV19 and TRBJ2-1, with 11 bases lining up with TRBD2. CDR1 and CDR2 from the germline V gene are LNHDA and SQIVND (reference sequence). CDR3 size: 14 residues. V shed 9 bases and J 7 bases; nucleotides not matched to a gene: 8. DNA of the CDR3: TGTGCCAGCGGACGACTAGCGGGATTAAATGAGCAGTTCTTC. The encoded protein is CASGRLAGLNEQFF.

The rearrangement links TRBV5-1 to TRBJ2-2; TRBD2 matches at 9 bases. V was pared by 7 bases and J by 4 bases, with 8 bases of the junction left unmatched. CDR3 length: 15 amino acids. Germline V gene lookup returns CDR1 SGHRS and CDR2 YFSETQ. CDR3 sequence reads: CASRKGLAPTGELFF. The DNA for the CDR3 is TGCGCCAGCCGGAAGGGACTAGCTCCCACCGGGGAGCTGTTTTTT.

This clone was detected only once. V and J are TRBV5-5 and TRBJ2-2, with D hard to call. With 3 bases removed from V and 2 bases from J, the gap between germline ends came to 11 bases. There are 15 residues in the CDR3. The germline gives CDR1 SGHKS, CDR2 YYEKEE (reference sequence). CDR3 DNA: TGTGCCAGCAGCTCCTTGTCGGGTAACACCGGGGAGCTGTTTTTT. It translates to CASSSLSGNTGELFF.

This clone has just one count. The chain joins TRBV5-1 to TRBJ1-4; the match to TRBD1 covers 7 bases. This CDR3 contains 15 residues. CDR1 is SGHRS, CDR2 YFSETQ, per germline. With 3 bases clipped from V and 7 bases from J, the junction kept 9 bases outside the gene matches. The CDR3 bases are TGCGCCAGCAGCTCTATACAGGGGAGCGGTGAAAAACTGTTTTTT. Protein product: CASSSIQGSGEKLFF.

The V gene is TRBV19, the J gene TRBJ1-5, with 7 bases that match TRBD1. The CDR3 sequence is 17 residues long. The germline CDR1 and CDR2 sequences are LNHDA and SQIVND (reference sequence). V lost 4 bases to trimming and J lost 3 bases; unmatched junction nucleotides: 12. Here the CDR3 DNA reads TGTGCCAGTAGTAAGTGGAGCGGAGGGGGCTACAATCAGCCCCAGCATTTT. Encoded protein: CASSKWSGGGYNQPQHF.

The rearrangement links TRBV4-1 to TRBJ1-2; TRBD1 aligns across 11 bases. V shed 6 bases and J 4 bases; nucleotides not matched to a gene: 7. The CDR3 has 15 amino acids. Germline CDR1 MGHRA, CDR2 YSYEKL. The CDR3 sequence is CASRYRDRGGYGYTF. The DNA for the CDR3 is TGCGCCAGCAGGTACCGGGACAGGGGGGGCTATGGCTACACCTTC.

The rearrangement joins TRBV5-1 to TRBJ2-7; 11 nucleotides line up with TRBD2. The CDR3 contains 20 residues. Per germline, CDR1 SGHRS and CDR2 YFSETQ. V trimming: 1 base; J trimming: 4 bases; junction bases outside the gene matches: 19. The CDR3 DNA reads as TGCGCCAGCAGCTTGAGTCCTAGCGGGGGGCCACTCGTGGGCTCTTACGAGCAGTACTTC. Translation gives CASSLSPSGGPLVGSYEQYF.

J is TRBJ1-2 and V is TRBV27; no clear D. From germline, CDR1 is MNHEY and CDR2 SMNVEV (reference sequence). CDR3 size: 13 residues. The V gene lost 5 bases and the J gene lost 2 bases, with 9 bases spanning the gap. CDR3 residues: CASSLNRNYGYTF. CDR3 bases: TGTGCCAGCAGTCTCAACAGAAACTATGGCTACACCTTC.

This chain joins TRBV18 and TRBJ1-1; tentative D call: TRBD1 (5 bases). This CDR3 spans 15 amino acids. The germline V gene encodes CDR1 KGHSH and CDR2 LQKENI. V lost 6 bases and J 1 base, leaving 15 bases between the germline ends. This CDR3 reads CASSPIVGANTEAFF. The CDR3 DNA reads TGTGCCAGCTCCCCTATAGTAGGGGCGAACACTGAAGCTTTCTTT.

This sequence joins TRBV19 and TRBJ2-7, with TRBD1 matching over 8 bases. CDR3 length equals 13 residues. Germline trimming cut 4 bases from V and 2 bases from J; bases unmatched to any gene: 1. The V gene's germline CDR1 is LNHDA and CDR2 SQIVND (reference sequence). CDR3 loop: CASSRQGTYEQYF. In DNA form, the CDR3 reads TGTGCCAGTAGTAGACAGGGGACCTACGAGCAGTACTTC.

The chain combines TRBV14 with TRBJ2-7; D remains unclear. CDR1 and CDR2 (germline): SGHDN, FVKESK. The CDR3 runs 12 residues. V lost 1 base and J 7 bases, leaving 8 bases between the germline ends. CDR3: CASSQGSREQYF. The CDR3 coding sequence is TGTGCCAGCAGCCAAGGGTCGCGGGAGCAGTACTTC. Full variable domain (rest looked up from reference TRBV14 and TRBJ2-7): EAGVTQFPSHSVIEKGQTVTLRCDPISGHDNLYWYRRVMGKEIKFLLHFVKESKQDESGMPNNRFLAERTGGTYSTLKVQPAELEDSGVYFCASSQGSREQYFGPGTRLTVT.

The gene calls are TRBV10-2 and TRBJ2-1; D gene unclear. CDR1 and CDR2 (germline): WSHSY, SAAADI. The CDR3 has 13 amino acids. The V end was cut by 0 bases, the J end by 7 bases, with 7 bases between. CDR3 bases: TGCGCCAGCAGTGAGTCCAGAGGTAATGAGCAGTTCTTC. The encoded protein is CASSESRGNEQFF.

The CDR3 nucleotides are TGTGCCAGTAGCCATAGCAACCTCAGGACAGGTTATGGCTACACCTTC. Amino acid sequence: CASSHSNLRTGYGYTF. The chain recombines TRBV19 with TRBJ1-2; 7 bases fit TRBD1. Germline lookup yields CDR1 LNHDA and CDR2 SQIVND (reference sequence). The V gene end was trimmed by 6 bases and the J gene end by 5 bases; junction bases not matched to a gene: 15. The CDR3 has 16 amino acids. Supplemented by reference TRBV19 and TRBJ1-2, the full variable domain reads DGGITQSPKYLFRKEGQNVTLSCEQNLNHDAMYWYRQDPGQGLRLIYYSQIVNDFQKGDIAEGYSVSREKKESFPLTVTSAQKNPTAFYLCASSHSNLRTGYGYTFGSGTRLTVV.

The V call is TRBV6-6, the J call TRBJ1-1; D is unclear. This CDR3 is 12 amino acids long. CDR1 and CDR2 (germline): MNHNY, SVGAGI (reference sequence). The ends were cut back, 6 bases at V and 7 bases at J, with 12 bases in the middle. CDR3: CASSQTVIEAFF. The CDR3 DNA reads TGTGCCAGCAGCCAAACGGTTATTGAAGCTTTCTTT.

The chain couples TRBV27 to TRBJ2-5; 8 bases match TRBD1. The CDR3 totals 15 residues. Germline-derived CDR1 and CDR2 are MNHEY and SMNVEV (reference sequence). V lost 5 bases to trimming and J lost 0 bases; unmatched junction nucleotides: 5. CDR3 region: CASSHRGAYQETQYF. CDR3 DNA: TGTGCCAGCAGTCACAGGGGGGCTTACCAAGAGACCCAGTACTTC.

V is TRBV6-5 and J is TRBJ1-1; no definite D call. The CDR3 loop spans 15 amino acids. Trimming pared 0 bases from V and 1 base from J, leaving 9 bases between. Germline V gene lookup returns CDR1 MNHEY and CDR2 SVGAGI. The CDR3 DNA is TGTGCCAGCAGTTACTCAGTCACCGGGAACACTGAAGCTTTCTTT. Its translation is CASSYSVTGNTEAFF.

The chain has TRBV5-6 and TRBJ1-2, with D possibly matching TRBD1 (6 bases). The CDR3 has 16 amino acids. Per the germline V gene, CDR1 is SGHDT and CDR2 is YYEEEE. The V end was cut by 4 bases, the J end by 4 bases, with 20 bases between. The CDR3 DNA reads TGTGCCAGCAGCAATCAACGTAGGACAGAATTCTATGGCTACACCTTC. Protein sequence: CASSNQRRTEFYGYTF.

The gene calls are TRBV19 and TRBJ2-7; no definite D call. The CDR3 extends over 12 amino acids. With 3 bases removed from V and 6 bases from J, the gap between germline ends came to 9 bases. Germline V CDR1 and CDR2: LNHDA, SQIVND (reference sequence). The CDR3 reads CASSMVGREQYF. The DNA of the CDR3 is TGTGCCAGTAGTATGGTCGGTCGCGAGCAGTACTTC.